This T cell receptor beta chain was identified in a study of control samples from healthy donors and cancer patients. Germline CDR1 reads SGHTA; CDR2 reads FQGTGA. This CDR3 region has 14 residues. V lost 2 bases, J lost 3 bases, and 3 bases stayed unmatched. Only in-frame clones appear in the TCRdb table, and some are missing; sequencing was by immunoSEQ multiplex PCR. This sample yields about 170,000 clones, of which 70% to 90% are seen a single time; about 11% belongs to the top ten. This receptor was obtained from a man aged 25 to 40 in good health. The sample taken for sequencing was blood. The V call is TRBV7-3, the J call TRBJ1-1, with 7 bases identical to TRBD1. The CDR3 region is CASSLVQGDTEAFF. The CDR3 bases are TGTGCCAGCAGCTTAGTGCAGGGGGACACTGAAGCTTTCTTT.